One sample yielded the 27 T cell receptor beta chains listed below, sequenced in a study of T cell responses to AZD1222 COVID-19 vaccine. Using immunoSEQ multiplex PCR, the repertoire was profiled, and TCRdb retains in-frame clones only, with some absent. The sample contains about 140,000 clones, nearly 95% of which appear only once. The sequenced sample was peripheral blood, obtained 28 days after the second AZD1222 dose. The receptors stem from an adult who received the AZD1222 COVID-19 vaccine.

This clone was counted once. The V call is TRBV27, the J call TRBJ1-2, with TRBD1 matching 7 bases. The CDR3 consists of 14 residues. V lost 5 bases and J lost 8; bases outside the gene matches: 11. CDR1 is MNHEY and CDR2 is SMNVEV in the germline V gene (reference sequence). The CDR3 sequence is CASSASRGWYGYTF. The DNA of the CDR3 is TGTGCCAGCAGTGCATCCAGGGGGTGGTACGGCTACACCTTC.

This chain joins TRBV11-3 and TRBJ2-7; tentative D call: TRBD2 (6 bases). With 0 bases removed from V and 0 bases from J, the gap between germline ends came to 9 bases. Germline V gene lookup returns CDR1 SGHNT and CDR2 YENEEA. This CDR3 has 15 residues. Here the CDR3 DNA reads TGTGCCAGCAGCTTAGACGGGGGAAGCTCCTACGAGCAGTACTTC. It translates to CASSLDGGSSYEQYF.

The J gene is TRBJ1-2, the V gene TRBV28; D is possibly TRBD1 (6 bases). The CDR3 loop spans 15 amino acids. CDR1 is MDHEN and CDR2 is SYDVKM in the germline V gene. Trimming cost V 9 bases and J 4 bases, with 21 bases left between them. Here the CDR3 reads CASHNSGVGGYGYTF. CDR3 coding DNA: TGTGCCAGTCATAACTCAGGGGTCGGCGGCTATGGCTACACCTTC.

The rearrangement uses TRBV5-1 and TRBJ2-3, with D tentatively TRBD1 (6 bases). V dropped 0 bases and J dropped 2 bases, with 7 bases sitting between them. CDR1 SGHRS and CDR2 YFSETQ come from the germline V gene. The CDR3 runs 14 residues. The CDR3 bases are TGCGCCAGCAGCTTGGGGACAGTCACAGATACGCAGTATTTT. It yields the protein CASSLGTVTDTQYF.

This chain uses TRBV5-1 with TRBJ1-2; TRBD1 matches 12 bases. V gave up 4 bases and J gave up 6 bases; unmatched junction bases: 4. Germline CDR1 is SGHRS and CDR2 is YFSETQ. This CDR3 region has 14 residues. The CDR3 loop is CASSPGTGGNGYTF. The CDR3 bases are TGCGCCAGCAGCCCGGGGACAGGGGGCAATGGCTACACCTTC.

The chain uses TRBV5-1 and TRBJ2-3, with 7 nucleotides matching TRBD1. The germline V gene encodes CDR1 SGHRS and CDR2 YFSETQ. V lost 4 bases to trimming and J lost 4 bases; unmatched junction nucleotides: 9. The CDR3 length is 15 residues. The CDR3 bases are TGCGCCAGCAGCCTTCAGACAGGGTTCGCAGATACGCAGTATTTT. Its protein product is CASSLQTGFADTQYF.

The rearrangement joins TRBV10-3 to TRBJ1-2, with a possible D match to TRBD1 (5 bases). The CDR3 runs to 17 residues. Germline V gene data show CDR1 as ENHRY and CDR2 as SYGVKD. The V end was cut by 2 bases, the J end by 2 bases, with 18 bases between. The CDR3 DNA sequence: TGTGCCATCAGTGAGACGATAGGGACGGATTGGAACTATGGCTACACCTTC. This gives the protein CAISETIGTDWNYGYTF.

The J gene is TRBJ1-2, the V gene TRBV6-5; a possible D gene is TRBD1 (5 bases). The CDR3 totals 14 residues. V gave up 4 bases and J gave up 7 bases, with 16 bases separating them. CDR1 is MNHEY and CDR2 is SVGAGI in the germline V gene. This chain's CDR3 is CASSSNRGELGYTF. As DNA, the CDR3 is TGTGCCAGCAGTTCTAACAGAGGGGAACTTGGCTACACCTTC.

The chain combines TRBV12-3 or TRBV12-4 with TRBJ1-5, with D unclear. The CDR3 is 12 residues long. Trimming shortened V by 6 bases and J by 3 bases, and 6 bases separated the two germline ends. In DNA form, the CDR3 reads TGTGCCAGCAGCCGGATCAATCAGCCCCAGCATTTT. This translates into CASSRINQPQHF.

The chain employs TRBV5-1 and TRBJ2-1; TRBD1 might be the D (5 bases). The V end was cut by 2 bases, the J end by 1 base, with 7 bases between. The CDR3 runs 14 residues. Germline V gives CDR1 SGHRS, CDR2 YFSETQ. Here the CDR3 DNA reads TGCGCCAGCAGCTTACCAGGGTCCTACAATGAGCAGTTCTTC. Amino acid sequence: CASSLPGSYNEQFF. Variable domain in full (rest from reference TRBV5-1 and TRBJ2-1): KAGVTQTPRYLIKTRGQQVTLSCSPISGHRSVSWYQQTPGQGLQFLFEYFSETQRNKGNFPGRFSGRQFSNSRSEMNVSTLELGDSALYLCASSLPGSYNEQFFGPGTRLTVL.

With respect to this clone: Additional DNA sequences in this sample encode the identical CDR3. The V call is TRBV11-2, the J call TRBJ1-1; the match to TRBD1 covers 7 bases. Looked up from germline, CDR1 is SGHAT and CDR2 is FQNNGV. Trimming removed 4 bases from V and 4 bases from J; junction bases left unmatched: 3. The CDR3 runs 13 residues. Here the CDR3 reads CASSSSGGTEAFF. The CDR3 DNA reads TGTGCCAGCAGCTCATCAGGGGGCACTGAAGCTTTCTTT.

The rearrangement uses TRBV28 and TRBJ1-1, with TRBD1 as a possible D gene (5 bases). The CDR3 has 14 residues. Germline V CDR1 and CDR2: MDHEN, SYDVKM. Trimming stripped 3 bases from V and 3 bases from J, with 11 bases between. The CDR3, as DNA: TGTGCCAGCAGTTTGTCCAGGGATCACACTGAAGCTTTCTTT. This sequence encodes CASSLSRDHTEAFF.

The genes are TRBV10-3 and TRBJ1-5; D call uncertain. V was clipped by 10 bases and J by 4 bases, with 14 bases between them. This CDR3 is 13 amino acids long. CDR1 is ENHRY, CDR2 SYGVKD, per germline. The CDR3 reads CATREGINQPQHF. The CDR3, as DNA: TGTGCCACCCGAGAGGGAATAAATCAGCCCCAGCATTTT.

Here the CDR3 reads CASSLGPVSYNEQFF. In DNA, the CDR3 is TGTGCCAGCAGCCTAGGCCCAGTCTCCTACAATGAGCAGTTCTTC. The V and J genes are TRBV7-3 and TRBJ2-1; D uncertain. The germline gives CDR1 SGHTA, CDR2 FQGTGA. The CDR3 runs 15 residues. With 5 bases removed from V and 0 bases from J, the gap between germline ends came to 11 bases.

The CDR3 loop is CASSHQGAYNEQFF. The CDR3 bases are TGTGCCAGTTCGCATCAGGGGGCCTACAATGAGCAGTTCTTC. J is TRBJ2-1 and V is TRBV19, with 7 bases fitting TRBD1. The CDR3 is 14 residues long. After removal of 8 bases from V and 2 bases from J, the junction contained 6 bases not matched to a gene. Germline CDR1 is LNHDA and CDR2 is SQIVND (reference sequence).

V usage is TRBV6-5 and J usage is TRBJ1-1; a possible D gene is TRBD1 (5 bases). Germline CDR1 MNHEY, CDR2 SVGAGI. Trimming left V 4 bases short and J 2 bases short, with 8 bases between. CDR3 length: 13 residues. Here the CDR3 reads CASSSDRNTEAFF. The CDR3 region has the DNA TGTGCCAGCAGTTCCGACAGAAACACTGAAGCTTTCTTT.

This clone was seen once. The rearrangement links TRBV19 to TRBJ1-1, with unresolved D. The germline V gene encodes CDR1 LNHDA and CDR2 SQIVND (reference sequence). This CDR3 spans 13 amino acids. V gave up 6 bases and J gave up 5 bases, with 13 bases separating them. CDR3 nucleotide sequence: TGTGCCAGTAGGCTGACGGGTAGGACTGAAGCTTTCTTT. Translated: CASRLTGRTEAFF.

The chain couples TRBV19 to TRBJ1-5; possibly TRBD1 for D (5 bases). CDR3 length equals 15 residues. V was cut by 5 bases and J by 7 bases, with 18 bases left in between. Germline V gene lookup returns CDR1 LNHDA and CDR2 SQIVND (reference sequence). CDR3: CASSGDWGAGQPQHF. The DNA of the CDR3 is TGTGCCAGTAGTGGGGACTGGGGTGCCGGGCAGCCCCAGCATTTT.

The chain has TRBV10-3 and TRBJ1-1; 9 bases match TRBD1. CDR1 is ENHRY, CDR2 SYGVKD, per germline. The CDR3 is 16 amino acids. V lost 10 bases to trimming and J lost 0 bases; unmatched junction nucleotides: 12. The CDR3 region is CATRDRGVSMNTEAFF. The CDR3 DNA is TGTGCCACCCGAGACAGGGGGGTCAGTATGAACACTGAAGCTTTCTTT.

The chain has TRBV9 and TRBJ2-7, with 7 bases lining up with TRBD2. V trimming: 4 bases; J trimming: 4 bases; junction bases outside the gene matches: 8. The CDR3 is 14 residues long. Germline V CDR1 and CDR2: SGDLS, YYNGEE. The chain's CDR3 is CASSPSGGRYEQYF. The CDR3 nucleotides are TGTGCCAGCAGCCCCTCGGGAGGTCGATACGAGCAGTACTTC.

The rearrangement uses TRBV30 and TRBJ1-1; D is undetermined. This CDR3 spans 13 amino acids. V gave up 2 bases and J gave up 4 bases, with 11 bases separating them. Germline CDR1 reads GTSNPN; CDR2 reads SVGIG (reference sequence). The DNA for the CDR3 is TGTGCCTGGAGTTCCGCCGTAACCACTGAAGCTTTCTTT. Protein: CAWSSAVTTEAFF.

This chain links TRBV5-4 with TRBJ2-1; 7 bases match TRBD2. The CDR3 loop spans 15 amino acids. Looked up from germline, CDR1 is SGHNT and CDR2 is YYREEE (reference sequence). V dropped 3 bases and J dropped 4; count of bases not matched to a gene: 7. CDR3 region: CASSSPSGKYNEQFF. In nucleotides, the CDR3 is TGTGCCAGCAGCTCCCCTAGCGGAAAATACAATGAGCAGTTCTTC.

The V call is TRBV7-8, the J call TRBJ1-4; unclear D gene. Germline V lookup: CDR1 SGHVS, CDR2 FQNEAQ. V was trimmed by 4 bases and J by 0 bases, leaving 12 bases between them. The CDR3 loop spans 16 amino acids. CDR3 loop: CASSSRLHTTNEKLFF. The CDR3 coding sequence is TGTGCCAGCAGCTCGCGACTGCACACAACTAATGAAAAACTGTTTTTT.

This clone was detected once. The chain joins TRBV14 to TRBJ2-2, with unresolved D. V was shortened by 0 bases and J by 7 bases, with 9 bases between the two germline ends. CDR1 is SGHDN and CDR2 is FVKESK in the germline V gene. This CDR3 is built from 14 residues. This CDR3 reads CASSQDLSGGELFF. CDR3 DNA sequence: TGTGCCAGCAGCCAAGACCTGTCGGGCGGGGAGCTGTTTTTT.

This chain uses TRBV29-1 with TRBJ2-7; TRBD1 matches 9 bases. The CDR3 is 13 residues long. V gave up 3 bases and J gave up 3 bases; unmatched junction bases: 3. Germline CDR1 is SQVTM and CDR2 is ANQGSEA. The CDR3 region is CSVEGQGRYEQYF. The CDR3 DNA follows: TGCAGCGTTGAGGGACAGGGTCGCTACGAGCAGTACTTC.

In its sample, this clone was seen a few times. The chain links TRBV4-1 to TRBJ2-2; no clear D. The CDR3 is 17 amino acids. V was cut by 3 bases and J by 0 bases, with 14 bases left in between. Germline loops: CDR1 MGHRA, CDR2 YSYEKL. The CDR3 DNA follows: TGCGCCAGCAGCCAGTTCTTTTCAGGCGCGAACACCGGGGAGCTGTTTTTT. This encodes CASSQFFSGANTGELFF.

The chain couples TRBV28 to TRBJ2-3; 10 bases line up with TRBD2. Trimming took 2 bases from V and 2 from J; bases not matched to a gene: 7. The germline V gene has CDR1 MDHEN and CDR2 SYDVKM. The CDR3 consists of 17 residues. CDR3: CASSLPPSGGNTDTQYF. In nucleotides, the CDR3 is TGTGCCAGCAGTTTACCCCCTAGCGGGGGTAACACAGATACGCAGTATTTT.